One T cell receptor beta chain is described in this entry. Antigen specificity is unknown. The sample originates from a study of pediatric ulcerative colitis. Whole-study results and caveats: Blood samples from a couple of patients yielded substantially fewer templates and were excluded from blood-rectal overlap analysis. Ulcerative colitis patients shared more blood-rectal clones than controls. A couple of rectal clonotypes were found only in ulcerative colitis patients, all of them.

Germline V gene data show CDR1 as MDHEN and CDR2 as SYDVKM. Between the trimmed V and J ends, which lost 6 bases and 6 bases, there was a span of 14 bases. The CDR3 runs 13 residues. The table came from immunoSEQ multiplex PCR; TCRdb's copy has only in-frame clones and leaves some out. Altogether roughly 38,000 clones are present, around four fifths being singletons, with the ten largest covering more than 20%. Source material: blood. This TCR was recovered from a girl aged 10-17 years with moderate ulcerative colitis. This rearrangement joins TRBV28 to TRBJ1-2, with no clear D. The CDR3 here is CASREESPHGYTF. As DNA, the CDR3 is TGTGCCAGCAGGGAGGAGTCCCCCCATGGCTACACCTTC.